These 17 T cell receptor beta chains came from one sample sequenced in a study of T cell responses to AZD1222 COVID-19 vaccine. The assay was immunoSEQ multiplex PCR, and TCRdb's table has in-frame clones only and misses some. The repertoire holds about 87,000 clones, with roughly 90% as singletons. Sequences were derived from peripheral blood, sampled on day 0 of AZD1222 vaccination. Every receptor here comes from an adult in good health.

The chain is built from TRBV19 and TRBJ1-1; D gene uncertain. The germline V gene encodes CDR1 LNHDA and CDR2 SQIVND (reference sequence). V was shortened by 7 bases and J by 1 base, with 13 bases between the two germline ends. The CDR3 runs 14 residues. The chain's CDR3 is CASMTERTNTEAFF. CDR3 coding DNA: TGTGCCAGTATGACTGAAAGGACGAACACTGAAGCTTTCTTT.

The chain is built from TRBV6-5 and TRBJ1-5; D is unresolved. Germline values: CDR1 MNHEY, CDR2 SVGAGI. With 5 bases removed from V and 3 bases from J, the gap between germline ends came to 8 bases. The CDR3 runs to 13 residues. The CDR3 protein is CASSTGVNQPQHF. The CDR3, as DNA: TGTGCCAGCAGTACCGGAGTCAATCAGCCCCAGCATTTT.

In DNA form, the CDR3 reads TGTGCCGGACGCCCCGGGGAGCTGTTTTTT. The encoded protein is CAGRPGELFF. The rearrangement joins TRBV27 to TRBJ2-2; no definite D call. Trimming stripped 11 bases from V and 6 bases from J, with 7 bases between. There are 10 residues in the CDR3. Per the germline V gene, CDR1 is MNHEY and CDR2 is SMNVEV (reference sequence).

The chain is built from TRBV4-1 and TRBJ1-4; 8 nucleotides align to TRBD1. This CDR3 has 14 amino acids. The J segment lost 8 bases and the V segment lost 2 bases, leaving 4 bases of the junction unmatched. CDR1 MGHRA and CDR2 YSYEKL come from the germline V gene. CDR3 in DNA: TGCGCCAGCAGCCAATCCAGGGGGCGGGAAAAACTGTTTTTT. It encodes CASSQSRGREKLFF.

V usage is TRBV7-2 and J usage is TRBJ1-5; 8 bases align to TRBD1. Germline lookup yields CDR1 SGHTA and CDR2 FQGNSA. The CDR3 is 15 residues long. The V segment lost 2 bases and the J segment 1 base; nucleotides outside the gene matches: 1. The DNA of the CDR3 is TGTGCCAGCAGCTTACAGGGGGCAAGCAATCAGCCCCAGCATTTT. This sequence encodes CASSLQGASNQPQHF.

The CDR3 loop reads CASSSQGIIYGYTF. In DNA form, the CDR3 reads TGTGCCAGCAGCTCACAGGGGATCATCTATGGCTACACCTTC. The chain is built from TRBV5-4 and TRBJ1-2; TRBD1 matches 7 bases. After removal of 3 bases from V and 4 bases from J, the junction contained 6 bases not matched to a gene. This CDR3 has 14 amino acids. Germline CDR1 and CDR2: SGHNT and YYREEE (reference sequence).

V is TRBV21-1 and J is TRBJ2-3. TRBV21-1 is a known pseudogene. The CDR3 contains 13 residues. Here the CDR3 DNA reads TGTGCCAGCAGCAAAAAAACCACAGATACGCAGTATTTT. The encoded protein is CASSKKTTDTQYF.

V gene TRBV18 combines with J gene TRBJ2-7; a possible D gene is TRBD2 (6 bases). The CDR3 contains 15 residues. Germline V gene lookup returns CDR1 KGHSH and CDR2 LQKENI. V was shortened by 2 bases and J by 4 bases, with 15 bases between the two germline ends. CDR3 coding DNA: TGTGCCAGCTCACCATTGATGAGGGAGGCTTACGAGCAGTACTTC. It yields the protein CASSPLMREAYEQYF.

V usage is TRBV30 and J usage is TRBJ1-5, with TRBD1 as a possible D gene (6 bases). The CDR3 runs 13 residues. Trimming left V 4 bases short and J 0 bases short, with 7 bases between. Per the germline V gene, CDR1 is GTSNPN and CDR2 is SVGIG (reference sequence). The CDR3 region is CAWTGDSNQPQHF. The CDR3 coding sequence is TGTGCCTGGACAGGGGATAGCAATCAGCCCCAGCATTTT.

V gene TRBV29-1 combines with J gene TRBJ2-7, with D unclear. With 4 bases removed from V and 2 bases from J, the gap between germline ends came to 12 bases. Germline loops: CDR1 SQVTM, CDR2 ANQGSEA. There are 13 residues in the CDR3. The CDR3 loop is CSVADRVTYEQYF. In DNA form, the CDR3 reads TGCAGCGTTGCGGATAGGGTTACCTACGAGCAGTACTTC.

The V gene is TRBV2, the J gene TRBJ2-3; no reliable D call. The germline V gene has CDR1 SNHLY and CDR2 FYNNEI. The V end lost 4 bases, the J end lost 6 bases, and 11 bases lay between the germline ends. This CDR3 region has 13 residues. For the CDR3, the DNA is TGTGCCAGCAGTGGCCTCCGAGTGGATACGCAGTATTTT. Protein: CASSGLRVDTQYF. Looking up the rest from reference TRBV2 and TRBJ2-3 gives the full variable domain: EPEVTQTPSHQVTQMGQEVILRCVPISNHLYFYWYRQILGQKVEFLVSFYNNEISEKSEIFDDQFSVERPDGSNFTLKIRSTKLEDSAMYFCASSGLRVDTQYFGPGTRLTVL.

This CDR3 is CASSNTGFGDNSPLHF. In DNA, the CDR3 is TGTGCCAGCAGTAACACAGGGTTTGGGGATAATTCACCCCTCCACTTT. The chain combines TRBV27 with TRBJ1-6, with D tentatively TRBD1 (6 bases). The CDR3 contains 16 residues. CDR1 is MNHEY and CDR2 is SMNVEV in the germline V gene (reference sequence). V lost 5 bases and J 5 bases, leaving 16 bases between the germline ends.

The chain employs TRBV9 and TRBJ1-1; D gene uncertain. Germline values: CDR1 SGDLS, CDR2 YYNGEE. Trimming stripped 4 bases from V and 0 bases from J, with 10 bases between. The CDR3 is 14 residues long. The CDR3 sequence: CASSFGRMNTEAFF. DNA of the CDR3: TGTGCCAGCAGCTTTGGACGGATGAACACTGAAGCTTTCTTT.

The rearrangement links TRBV2 to TRBJ1-2; 7 nucleotides line up with TRBD1. Germline V lookup: CDR1 SNHLY, CDR2 FYNNEI. CDR3 length equals 17 residues. V dropped 4 bases and J dropped 8; count of bases not matched to a gene: 19. The CDR3 is CASSVTRDSHAGDGYTF. Here the CDR3 DNA reads TGTGCCAGCAGTGTTACGCGGGACAGTCATGCAGGCGACGGCTACACCTTC.

The J gene is TRBJ2-3, the V gene TRBV9; no clear D. The CDR3 contains 13 residues. From germline, CDR1 is SGDLS and CDR2 YYNGEE. V gave up 4 bases and J gave up 2 bases, with 8 bases separating them. This CDR3 is CASSLRYTDTQYF. CDR3 DNA sequence: TGTGCCAGCAGCTTACGTTACACAGATACGCAGTATTTT.

This clone was counted a few times. The chain has TRBV20-1 and TRBJ2-7, with 7 bases matching TRBD1. The CDR3 has 13 amino acids. CDR1 is DFQATT, CDR2 SNEGSKA, per germline (reference sequence). Germline trimming cut 3 bases from V and 4 bases from J; bases unmatched to any gene: 6. The CDR3 DNA is TGCAGTGCTAGTCGGACAGGCGGATACGAGCAGTACTTC. The encoded protein is CSASRTGGYEQYF.

J is TRBJ2-1 and V is TRBV4-1; 10 bases map to TRBD2. V trimming: 3 bases; J trimming: 10 bases; junction bases outside the gene matches: 9. Germline V lookup: CDR1 MGHRA, CDR2 YSYEKL. This CDR3 spans 15 amino acids. CDR3 sequence: CASSHRYGTSEEQFF. DNA of the CDR3: TGCGCCAGCAGCCACAGATACGGGACTAGCGAAGAGCAGTTCTTC.